The source of this TCR beta chain is a study of blood T cell repertoires in COVID-19. Across the study: Samples of COVID-19 (acute and convalescent) were obtained from the United States, Italy and Spain. PBMCs, B-cell-depleted T cells, or T cells were the source of the cDNA or gDNA that made up the material.

J was trimmed by 6 bases and V by 2 bases; bases with no gene match: 8. The CDR3 contains 15 residues. Germline V gene data show CDR1 as LGHDT and CDR2 as YNNKEL (reference sequence). Under the authors' procedure: From reference gene primer amplification, estimates of nucleated cell counts were derived. Profiling relied on immunoSEQ multiplex PCR, and the TCRdb table lists in-frame clones only, not all of them. V, J and clone size were drawn from that table, and D and trimming were deduced from the DNA. The sample has about 75,000 clones; roughly 90% are singletons. The chain recombines TRBV3-1 (or the pseudogene TRBV3-2) with TRBJ2-7; 9 nucleotides agree with TRBD1. The clonotype originates from a human donor in a cohort sampled during active COVID-19. Sequenced sample: peripheral blood. CDR3 amino acids: CASSQRRGQGAEQYF. Here the CDR3 DNA reads TGTGCCAGCAGCCAAAGACGGGGACAGGGCGCCGAGCAGTACTTC.